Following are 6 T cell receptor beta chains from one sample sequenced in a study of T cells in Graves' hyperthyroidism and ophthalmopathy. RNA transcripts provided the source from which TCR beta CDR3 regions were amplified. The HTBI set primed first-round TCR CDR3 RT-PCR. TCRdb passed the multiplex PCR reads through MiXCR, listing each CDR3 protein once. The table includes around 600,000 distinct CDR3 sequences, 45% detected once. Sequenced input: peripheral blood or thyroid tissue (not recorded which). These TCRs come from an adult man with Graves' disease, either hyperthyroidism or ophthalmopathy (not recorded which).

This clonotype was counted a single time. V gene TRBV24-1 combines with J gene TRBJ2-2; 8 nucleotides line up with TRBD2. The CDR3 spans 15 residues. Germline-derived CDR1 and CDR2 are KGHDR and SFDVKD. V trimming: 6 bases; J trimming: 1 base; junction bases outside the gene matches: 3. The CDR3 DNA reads TGTGCCACCAGTATAGCGGGACAGAACACCGGGGAGCTGTTTTTT. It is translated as CATSIAGQNTGELFF.

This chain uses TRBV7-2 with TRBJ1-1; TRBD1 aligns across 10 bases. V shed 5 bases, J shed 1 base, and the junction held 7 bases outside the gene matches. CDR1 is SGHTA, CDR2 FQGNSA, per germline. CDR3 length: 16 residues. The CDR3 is CASSPRGQGGNTEAFF. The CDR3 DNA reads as TGTGCCAGCAGCCCCCGCGGACAGGGGGGGAACACTGAAGCTTTCTTT.

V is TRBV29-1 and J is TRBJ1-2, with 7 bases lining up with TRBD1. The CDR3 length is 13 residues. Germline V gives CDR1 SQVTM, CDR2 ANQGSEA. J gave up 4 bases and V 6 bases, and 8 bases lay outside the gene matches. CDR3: CSVQGGNGYGYTF. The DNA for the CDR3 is TGCAGCGTCCAGGGGGGTAACGGCTATGGCTACACCTTC.

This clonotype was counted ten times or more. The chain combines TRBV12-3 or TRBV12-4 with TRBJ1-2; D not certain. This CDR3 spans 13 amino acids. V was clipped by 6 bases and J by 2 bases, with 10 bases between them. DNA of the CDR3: TGTGCCAGCAGCTTTGGCATAAACTATGGCTACACCTTC. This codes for CASSFGINYGYTF.

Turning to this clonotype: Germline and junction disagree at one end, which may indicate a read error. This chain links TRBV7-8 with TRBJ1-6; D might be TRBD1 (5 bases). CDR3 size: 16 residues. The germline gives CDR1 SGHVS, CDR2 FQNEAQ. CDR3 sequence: CASSLSGASYNSPLHF. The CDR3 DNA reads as TGCGCCAGCAGCTTGTCCGGGGCGAGCTATAATTCACCCCTCCACTTT.

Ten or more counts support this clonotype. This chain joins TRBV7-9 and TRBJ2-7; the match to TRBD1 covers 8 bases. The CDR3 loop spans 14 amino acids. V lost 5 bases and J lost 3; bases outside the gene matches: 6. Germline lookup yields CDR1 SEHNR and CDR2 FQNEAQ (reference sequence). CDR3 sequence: CASSKPGQVYEQYF. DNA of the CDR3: TGTGCCAGCAGCAAACCGGGACAGGTCTACGAGCAGTACTTC.